Described below is a single TCR beta chain sequence and its context. The antigen it binds to is not known. Qualities for individual bases were not recorded, and no much larger clone is one base off. In the paper's terms, the treatment or condition label means: live attenuated yellow fever vaccine strain. At each blood-draw timepoint, two biological replicates of bulk PBMCs were collected. PBMCs were isolated from peripheral blood using a standard Ficoll-Paque protocol. RNA was extracted with TriZol from bulk PBMCs, CD4 and CD8 fractions, and dextramer-positive and dextramer-negative fractions. This record comes from a study of T cells after yellow fever vaccination (dated by TCRdb to between 2017 and 2020). In terms of the full investigation: The SMART-Seq v4 Ultra Low Input RNA kit was used to prepare libraries from fractions with low cell numbers. Bulk PBMC replicates and cell subsets were isolated from blood drawn at multiple timepoints before and after both primary and secondary immunization. To follow T-cell clones before and after primary and booster YFV17D yellow fever vaccination, bulk TCR alpha and beta repertoires were sequenced over time. The cohort comprised two healthy male donors, one aged 18 to 30 and one aged 30 to 40 years. The investigation overall reported the following: Computational filtering was required because FACS-sorted repertoires could contain abundant contaminating clonotypes from the bulk population. A small share of clonotypes occurred in both CD4 and CD8 compartments, likely arising from convergent recombination. The secondary T-cell response was found to be weaker but faster than the primary response, with a peak reached on day 5 rather than on day 15. Most clones expanded after primary vaccination were re-detected after the booster (96% of CD4 and roughly 87% of CD8), suggesting broad memory maintenance. Because the study included only a couple of donors, the extent to which the findings can be generalized is limited.

Synthesis of TCR cDNA relied on 5'RACE template switching, a step that introduced a universal primer site along with unique molecular identifiers. Priming for cDNA synthesis came from both the TCR alpha and TCR beta constant segments. Libraries were amplified in two PCR steps, with sample barcodes and sequencing adapters added in the second step. Sequencing of libraries was performed on Illumina HiSeq 2500 (2x100 bp) or NovaSeq (2x150 bp). On the authors' methods: MIGEC was used to demultiplex reads and collapse the reads into UMI consensus sequences, and MiXCR was used for V(D)J alignment. Using edgeR on replicate PBMC samples, clonotypes were called vaccine-responding if FDR was below 0.01 and the log2 fold change was above 5 up to day 15. Bulk clonotypes were assigned CD4 or CD8 identity according to which sequenced CD4 or CD8 repertoire held them at higher abundance. Using fastp trimming at Q25 and MiXCR clonotype assembly, TCRdb reanalyzed the public sequencing data and kept in-frame beta chains. When rows share a CDR3 protein, they turn into one entry using the most common DNA and genes. TCRdb, rather than the study authors, made the V and J calls. This sample comprises around 340,000 distinct CDR3 sequences, roughly 8.7% of them detected only once. More than 15% of the sample comes from the top ten.

The germline V gene (reference sequence) gives CDR1 as DFQATT and CDR2 as SNEGSKA. Inclusive of the bounding cysteine and phenylalanine, the CDR3 is 14 residues long. The DNA shown is the 42-base CDR3, in frame from base 1. Germline trimming amounts to 4 bases on V and 2 bases on J, with 6 as the count of junction bases outside the gene matches. This sequence uses TRBV20-1 and TRBJ2-3, with 7 bases aligning to TRBD1. This clonotype was obtained from a man aged 18 to 30 who received the YFV17D yellow fever vaccine. The sample was PBMCs, taken on the day of the first yellow fever vaccination. The CDR3 reads CSAMKGALTDTQYF. The nucleotide sequence is given as TGCAGTGCTATGAAGGGGGCCCTCACAGATACGCAGTATTTT.